The following is a T cell receptor (beta chain) sequence with its context. What it binds is not known. This entry is derived from a study of PD-L1 blockade in urothelial cancer. Study overall: Each blood sample yielded a median of roughly 140,000 T cells.

V shed 4 bases, J shed 3 bases, and the junction held 6 bases outside the gene matches. The germline V gene encodes CDR1 SGHRS and CDR2 YFSETQ. The CDR3 runs to 14 residues. Measured with immunoSEQ multiplex PCR; TCRdb has only the in-frame clones, and not every one. The data show approximately 80,000 clones, with 82% seen just once and around 9.5% held by the top ten. The study, taken as a whole, reports: Durable-benefit patients expanded tumor-associated blood clones more at 3 weeks.

The rearrangement uses TRBV5-1 and TRBJ2-7; 8 bases are a match to TRBD1. The material sequenced was PBMCs, taken around atezolizumab (anti-PD-L1) treatment. The sequence came from an older man with urothelial cancer. This CDR3 reads CASSQTGALYEQYF. For the CDR3, the DNA is TGCGCCAGCAGCCAGACAGGGGCCCTCTACGAGCAGTACTTC.